A single sample gave rise to the 5 T cell receptor beta chains below, sequenced in a study of T cells in tumors and immune-related adverse events. Profiled with immunoSEQ multiplex PCR; TCRdb holds only in-frame clones, not every one. The sample contains fewer than 25,000 clones, approximately 90% of which appear only once. The sample in question was lymph node tissue, obtained from a patient treated with anti-PD-1 therapy. The source of these receptors is a female donor with metastatic renal cell carcinoma.

This rearrangement joins TRBV7-9 to TRBJ1-1; D is uncertain. The CDR3 extends over 13 amino acids. The germline gives CDR1 SEHNR, CDR2 FQNEAQ (reference sequence). V gave up 1 base and J gave up 8 bases, with 11 bases separating them. The CDR3 loop is CASSLGVGREAFF. The CDR3 nucleotides are TGTGCCAGCAGCTTAGGTGTAGGCAGAGAAGCTTTCTTT. Complete variable domain (other parts from reference TRBV7-9 and TRBJ1-1): DTGVSQNPRHKITKRGQNVTFRCDPISEHNRLYWYRQTLGQGPEFLTYFQNEAQLEKSRLLSDRFSAERPKGSFSTLEIQRTEQGDSAMYLCASSLGVGREAFFGQGTRLTVV.

The chain carries TRBV6-6 and TRBJ1-3, with D maybe TRBD1 (5 bases). Trimming removed 2 bases at V and 4 bases at J, with 9 bases between. The CDR3 loop spans 14 amino acids. Germline V lookup: CDR1 MNHNY, CDR2 SVGAGI (reference sequence). The CDR3: CASSYDSRGNTIYF. The CDR3 nucleotides are TGTGCCAGCAGTTACGACAGTAGAGGAAACACCATATATTTT.

The genes are TRBV5-1 and TRBJ2-6; D is undetermined. CDR3 length: 15 amino acids. CDR1 is SGHRS, CDR2 YFSETQ, per germline. The germline V and J ends were trimmed by 1 base and 0 bases, with 5 bases remaining between them. CDR3 sequence: CASSLTASGANVLTF. CDR3 DNA sequence: TGCGCCAGCAGCTTGACAGCCTCTGGGGCCAACGTCCTGACTTTC.

This chain uses TRBV27 with TRBJ2-7; TRBD2 matches 12 bases. Germline assignment: CDR1 MNHEY and CDR2 SMNVEV (reference sequence). With 7 bases clipped from V and 6 bases from J, the junction kept 7 bases outside the gene matches. This CDR3 region has 14 residues. CDR3 sequence (DNA): TGTGCCAGCACTCGACTAGCGGGAGCTGTCGAGCAGTACTTC. It is translated as CASTRLAGAVEQYF.

This clone turned up a few times. The chain has TRBV19 and TRBJ2-7; 14 nucleotides align to TRBD2. CDR3 length: 19 amino acids. After removal of 0 bases from V and 4 bases from J, the junction contained 11 bases not matched to a gene. Germline CDR1 and CDR2: LNHDA and SQIVND (reference sequence). The CDR3, as DNA: TGTGCCAGTAGTATAGACTCCCCGCCGGGGACTAGCGGGAGTTACGAGCAGTACTTC. This translates into CASSIDSPPGTSGSYEQYF.